These 25 T cell receptor beta chains share one sample of origin, sequenced in a study of early T cells in non-severe SARS-CoV-2 infection. TCRdb reprocessed the 5' RACE reads with MiXCR, giving one entry per CDR3 protein. This sample has about 31,000 distinct CDR3 sequences; under 7% occur once, and the top ten carry 20% to 25%. Specimen: whole blood. The receptors were gathered from an adult who was a healthcare worker with PCR-confirmed SARS-CoV-2 infection or an uninfected control (not recorded which).

In its sample, this clonotype was seen many times. This chain connects TRBV6-5 to TRBJ2-5, with D possibly matching TRBD2 (5 bases). The CDR3 has 14 amino acids. The V and J ends lost 2 bases and 7 bases respectively, with 14 bases between them. Germline loops: CDR1 MNHEY, CDR2 SVGAGI. CDR3 in amino acids: CASSYATNVGTQYF. The DNA for the CDR3 is TGTGCCAGCAGTTACGCGACTAATGTGGGGACCCAGTACTTC.

This clonotype was observed many times. V gene TRBV4-1 combines with J gene TRBJ2-5, with 12 positions matching TRBD2. CDR1 is MGHRA and CDR2 is YSYEKL in the germline V gene. V dropped 3 bases and J dropped 3; count of bases not matched to a gene: 14. The CDR3 is made up of 19 amino acids. In nucleotides, the CDR3 is TGCGCCAGCAGCCAGGGCCAGGGACTAGCGGGCGGAAGGGAAGAGACCCAGTACTTC. This sequence encodes CASSQGQGLAGGREETQYF.

This clonotype was seen repeatedly, ten times or more. The chain links TRBV6-5 to TRBJ2-3; 9 bases are shared with TRBD1. The germline CDR1 and CDR2 sequences are MNHEY and SVGAGI. CDR3 length: 16 residues. V was pared by 6 bases and J by 2 bases, with 9 bases of the junction left unmatched. The CDR3 coding sequence is TGTGCCAGCAGACCGACCCGGGACAGGGTCACAGATACGCAGTATTTT. Encoded protein: CASRPTRDRVTDTQYF.

The chain has TRBV12-3 or TRBV12-4 and TRBJ1-2; the match to TRBD1 covers 10 bases. J lost 7 bases, V lost 4 bases, and 6 bases had no gene match. The CDR3 sequence is 14 residues long. CDR3 nucleotide sequence: TGTGCCAGCAGTTCCCGGGACAGGGGCATTGGCTACACCTTC. It is translated as CASSSRDRGIGYTF.

This clonotype was observed a handful of times. This sequence joins TRBV5-6 and TRBJ2-7; no reliable D call. V dropped 1 base and J dropped 4 bases, with 12 bases sitting between them. Germline V gives CDR1 SGHDT, CDR2 YYEEEE. This CDR3 spans 14 amino acids. The CDR3 loop reads CASSLMTERYEQYF. CDR3 sequence (DNA): TGTGCCAGCAGCTTGATGACGGAGCGTTACGAGCAGTACTTC.

This clonotype was observed at least ten times. The chain is built from TRBV24-1 and TRBJ2-2; the D gene could be TRBD1 or TRBD2 (5 bases each). The CDR3 runs to 15 residues. Trimming took off 2 bases at V and 3 bases at J, with 9 bases between the two ends. CDR1 and CDR2 (germline): KGHDR, SFDVKD. CDR3 sequence (DNA): TGTGCCACCAGTGATTGGCAGGGAGACACCGGGGAGCTGTTTTTT. Amino acids: CATSDWQGDTGELFF.

Many counts were recorded for this clonotype. The genes are TRBV21-1 and TRBJ1-2; TRBD1, the table's D call, lacks a check against the DNA. TRBV21-1 constitutes a pseudogene. This CDR3 region has 19 residues. CDR3 sequence (DNA): TGTGCCAGCAGCCCTTTTTCCCCTGAGGTCAAGGGGCACCTCTATGGCTACACCTTC. Protein product: CASSPFSPEVKGHLYGYTF.

This clonotype was seen repeatedly, ten times or more. This chain connects TRBV18 to TRBJ2-4, with a weak D call TRBD1 (6 bases). This CDR3 spans 13 amino acids. The V gene's germline CDR1 is KGHSH and CDR2 LQKENI. The V gene lost 3 bases and the J gene lost 6 bases, with 9 bases spanning the gap. Here the CDR3 reads CASSPEDRNIQYF. The CDR3 DNA reads TGTGCCAGCTCACCTGAGGACAGAAACATTCAGTACTTC. Drawing the rest from reference TRBV18 and TRBJ2-4, the complete variable domain is NAGVMQNPRHLVRRRGQEARLRCSPMKGHSHVYWYRQLPEEGLKFMVYLQKENIIDESGMPKERFSAEFPKEGPSILRIQQVVRGDSAAYFCASSPEDRNIQYFGAGTRLSVL.

This clonotype was detected many times. The V gene is TRBV7-9, the J gene TRBJ2-2; D is undetermined. The CDR3 is 14 amino acids. Per germline, CDR1 SEHNR and CDR2 FQNEAQ (reference sequence). Trimming pared 3 bases from V and 1 base from J, leaving 6 bases between. The CDR3 DNA is TGTGCCAGCAGCTTCTGGGGGAACACCGGGGAGCTGTTTTTT. This sequence encodes CASSFWGNTGELFF.

This clonotype was seen a handful of times. The chain joins TRBV21-1 to TRBJ2-4. TRBV21-1 is classified as a pseudogene. The CDR3 length is 16 residues. The CDR3 nucleotides read TGTGCCAGCAGCAAAGCGAAAGAGGTTCTCAAAAACATTCAGTACTTC. Translating it yields CASSKAKEVLKNIQYF.

In this sample, this clonotype turned up many times. The V and J genes are TRBV20-1 and TRBJ2-7, with TRBD1 matching 8 bases. V was clipped by 0 bases and J by 2 bases; unmatched bases: 12. The CDR3 runs 17 residues. Germline CDR1 and CDR2: DFQATT and SNEGSKA (reference sequence). CDR3 sequence: CSARDTPPDRGPYEQYF. CDR3 sequence (DNA): TGCAGTGCTAGAGATACCCCTCCCGACAGGGGACCCTACGAGCAGTACTTC.

This clonotype was seen at least ten times. The rearrangement joins TRBV12-2 to TRBJ2-7. TRBV12-2 is a pseudogene segment. CDR3 length equals 14 residues. The CDR3 sequence: CASRCGSTWAEQYF. The CDR3, as DNA: TGTGCAAGTCGCTGCGGATCCACCTGGGCCGAGCAGTACTTC.

This clonotype was detected many times. CDR3 sequence: CASSPGFMNTEAFF. Written as DNA, the CDR3 is TGTGCCAGCTCACCGGGTTTTATGAACACTGAAGCTTTCTTT. The gene calls are TRBV18 and TRBJ1-1; no reliable D call. Germline assignment: CDR1 KGHSH and CDR2 LQKENI. V was cut by 3 bases and J by 0 bases, with 8 bases left in between. There are 14 residues in the CDR3.

This clonotype occurred a few times. This chain uses TRBV5-4 with TRBJ1-2; 7 bases agree with TRBD1. V shed 6 bases, J shed 6 bases, and the junction held 5 bases outside the gene matches. This CDR3 has 12 residues. Germline assignment: CDR1 SGHNT and CDR2 YYREEE (reference sequence). The CDR3, as DNA: TGTGCCAGCAACAGGGGATACGATGGCTACACCTTC. It codes for CASNRGYDGYTF. Together with reference TRBV5-4 and TRBJ1-2, the CDR3 gives the full variable domain: ETGVTQSPTHLIKTRGQQVTLRCSSQSGHNTVSWYQQALGQGPQFIFQYYREEENGRGNFPPRFSGLQFPNYSSELNVNALELDDSALYLCASNRGYDGYTFGSGTRLTVV.

This clonotype was seen many times. This CDR3 reads CASSLDGTIGNTIYF. CDR3 coding DNA: TGTGCCAGCAGCTTAGACGGGACGATCGGAAACACCATATATTTT. This chain joins TRBV7-6 and TRBJ1-3, with TRBD1 as a possible D gene (5 bases). The length of the CDR3 is 15 residues. Germline V CDR1 and CDR2: SGHVS, FNYEAQ. V lost 1 base and J 4 bases, leaving 11 bases between the germline ends.

This clonotype was found many times. The rearrangement joins TRBV20-1 to TRBJ1-4, with a weak D call TRBD1 (5 bases). Germline loops: CDR1 DFQATT, CDR2 SNEGSKA (reference sequence). Trimming cost V 1 base and J 3 bases, with 15 bases left between them. The CDR3 has 16 residues. Here the CDR3 DNA reads TGCAGTGCTAGAGGGGGGGGTTTAACTTCTAATGAAAAACTGTTTTTT. As protein: CSARGGGLTSNEKLFF.

The table lists this clonotype with many counts. V is TRBV7-2 and J is TRBJ1-5; TRBD1 matches 7 bases. Germline V gene sequence: CDR1 SGHTA, CDR2 FQGNSA. The CDR3 spans 13 residues. With 5 bases clipped from V and 15 bases from J, the junction kept 13 bases outside the gene matches. The CDR3 DNA reads as TGTGCCAGCAGCCGCACCCTACAGGGGCAGATGCATTTT. Translation: CASSRTLQGQMHF. Looking up the rest from reference TRBV7-2 and TRBJ1-5 gives the full variable domain: GAGVSQSPSNKVTEKGKDVELRCDPISGHTALYWYRQSLGQGLEFLIYFQGNSAPDKSGLPSDRFSAERTGGSVSTLTIQRTQQEDSAVYLCASSRTLQGQMHFGDGTRLSIL.

In its sample, this clonotype was seen many times. The V gene is TRBV5-1, the J gene TRBJ2-5; 7 nucleotides agree with TRBD1. V lost 7 bases to trimming and J lost 2 bases; unmatched junction nucleotides: 8. Germline V lookup: CDR1 SGHRS, CDR2 YFSETQ. The CDR3 is 14 residues long. CDR3 DNA sequence: TGCGCCAGCGCCGAGGGACAGCTGCAAGAGACCCAGTACTTC. Its translation is CASAEGQLQETQYF.

This clonotype was observed at least ten times. The chain uses TRBV6-5 and TRBJ2-7; 9 nucleotides align to TRBD2. CDR1 is MNHEY and CDR2 is SVGAGI in the germline V gene. The CDR3 covers 14 residues. Trimming at V came to 6 bases and at J to 6 bases, leaving 9 bases not matched to a gene. In DNA, the CDR3 is TGTGCCAGCAGCTCGACTAGCGGAAGTGTCGAGCAGTACTTC. Translated: CASSSTSGSVEQYF.

The table lists this clonotype with a few counts. The chain uses TRBV7-6 and TRBJ1-1, with 8 bases that match TRBD1. Germline CDR1 reads SGHVS; CDR2 reads FNYEAQ. The CDR3 is made up of 16 amino acids. J gave up 5 bases and V 3 bases, and 11 bases lay outside the gene matches. The CDR3 sequence is CASSFFPTGGDTEAFF. In DNA form, the CDR3 reads TGTGCCAGCAGCTTTTTCCCAACAGGGGGGGATACTGAAGCTTTCTTT.

This clonotype was recorded many times. The chain recombines TRBV3-1 with TRBJ2-6; 10 bases fit TRBD2. The CDR3 is made up of 19 amino acids. Losses at the gene ends were 4 bases for V and 0 bases for J; bases not matched to a gene: 9. The germline gives CDR1 LGHDT, CDR2 YNNKEL (reference sequence). As DNA, the CDR3 is TGTGCCAGCAGCCTGAAGAGGACTAGCGGTCTCTCTGGGGCCAACGTCCTGACTTTC. It encodes CASSLKRTSGLSGANVLTF.

This chain uses TRBV6-1 with TRBJ2-1, with TRBD1 identical over 8 bases. The junction had 10 bases not matched to a gene; V was cut back by 7 bases and J by 5 bases. The germline V gene has CDR1 MNHNS and CDR2 SASEGT. The CDR3 is 15 residues long. The CDR3 region is CASKSPGQVNNEQFF. The CDR3 coding sequence is TGTGCCAGCAAAAGTCCGGGACAGGTAAACAATGAGCAGTTCTTC.

There are many counts of this clonotype. This rearrangement joins TRBV2 to TRBJ1-3, with 7 nucleotides matching TRBD1. The CDR3 length is 15 residues. Trimming took 7 bases from V and 0 from J; bases not matched to a gene: 6. CDR1 is SNHLY and CDR2 is FYNNEI in the germline V gene. CDR3 sequence reads: CASKGQLVSGNTIYF. The CDR3 DNA is TGTGCCAGCAAGGGACAGCTCGTCTCTGGAAACACCATATATTTT.

This clonotype was seen only a few times. The rearrangement links TRBV7-2 to TRBJ1-1, with TRBD1 matching 10 bases. Germline trimming cut 3 bases from V and 4 bases from J; bases unmatched to any gene: 5. There are 15 residues in the CDR3. Germline V gives CDR1 SGHTA, CDR2 FQGNSA. The CDR3 is CASSFDRGLGTEAFF. CDR3 DNA sequence: TGTGCCAGCAGCTTCGACAGGGGGCTTGGCACTGAAGCTTTCTTT.

This clonotype was recorded many times. The rearrangement uses TRBV7-6 and TRBJ2-1, with D possibly matching TRBD2 (6 bases). The CDR3 runs 12 residues. Trimming removed 8 bases from V and 7 bases from J, with 12 bases in between. Germline lookup yields CDR1 SGHVS and CDR2 FNYEAQ. The CDR3 protein is CASGPAGNEQFF. The CDR3 DNA follows: TGTGCCAGCGGACCGGCGGGGAATGAGCAGTTCTTC.